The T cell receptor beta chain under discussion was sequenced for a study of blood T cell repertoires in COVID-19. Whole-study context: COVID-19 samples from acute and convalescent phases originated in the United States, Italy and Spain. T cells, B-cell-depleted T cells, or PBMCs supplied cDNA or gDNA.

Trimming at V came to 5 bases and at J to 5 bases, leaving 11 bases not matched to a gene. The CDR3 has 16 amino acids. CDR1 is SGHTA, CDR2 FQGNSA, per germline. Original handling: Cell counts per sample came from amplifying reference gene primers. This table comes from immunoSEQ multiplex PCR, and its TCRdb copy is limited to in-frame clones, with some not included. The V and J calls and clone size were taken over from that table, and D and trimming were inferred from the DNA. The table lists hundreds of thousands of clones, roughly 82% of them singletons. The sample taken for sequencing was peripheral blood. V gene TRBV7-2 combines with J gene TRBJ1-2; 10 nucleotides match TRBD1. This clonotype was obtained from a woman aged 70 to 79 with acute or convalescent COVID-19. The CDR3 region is CASSPPGTGVGYGYTF. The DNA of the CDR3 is TGTGCCAGCAGCCCCCCCGGGACAGGGGTCGGGTATGGCTACACCTTC. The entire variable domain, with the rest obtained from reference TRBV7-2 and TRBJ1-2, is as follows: GAGVSQSPSNKVTEKGKDVELRCDPISGHTALYWYRQSLGQGLEFLIYFQGNSAPDKSGLPSDRFSAERTGGSVSTLTIQRTQQEDSAVYLCASSPPGTGVGYGYTFGSGTRLTVV.